Listed here are 30 T cell receptor beta chains from one sample, sequenced in a study of identical twins. Via MiXCR, TCRdb re-called the 5' RACE reads, giving one row per CDR3 protein. The repertoire holds about 790,000 distinct CDR3 sequences, with roughly 18% as singletons. This sample was also put to use in a study of T cells expressing NK-cell markers.

The specimen sequenced was PBMCs. These receptors all stem from a woman between 18 and 29 years old in good health.

This clonotype was observed a handful of times. The rearrangement links TRBV7-9 to TRBJ2-1; no definite D call. The germline V gene encodes CDR1 SEHNR and CDR2 FQNEAQ (reference sequence). V was pared by 2 bases and J by 0 bases, with 8 bases between. The CDR3 is 15 amino acids. CDR3 sequence (DNA): TGTGCCAGCAGCTTAAGTAGCCGCTCCTACAATGAGCAGTTCTTC. It is translated as CASSLSSRSYNEQFF.

This clonotype was counted only a few times. This rearrangement joins TRBV24-1 to TRBJ1-5; D remains unclear. The V gene lost 1 base and the J gene lost 5 bases, with 8 bases spanning the gap. The CDR3 runs 14 residues. CDR1 is KGHDR and CDR2 is SFDVKD in the germline V gene. The CDR3 spells CATSDLSLYQPQHF. CDR3 coding DNA: TGTGCCACCAGTGATTTAAGCCTGTATCAGCCCCAGCATTTT.

This clonotype was found a few times. The rearrangement uses TRBV20-1 and TRBJ1-4, with D possibly being TRBD1 (5 bases). Germline assignment: CDR1 DFQATT and CDR2 SNEGSKA (reference sequence). The CDR3 has 14 residues. V lost 2 bases and J lost 7, with 14 bases in between. This chain's CDR3 is CSARRAGMSEKLFF. CDR3 in DNA: TGCAGTGCTAGAAGGGCAGGGATGAGTGAAAAACTGTTTTTT.

The rearrangement joins TRBV5-6 to TRBJ2-3, with D perhaps matching TRBD1 or TRBD2 (6 bases each). The V gene lost 2 bases and the J gene lost 5 bases, with 18 bases spanning the gap. The CDR3 is made up of 16 amino acids. Looked up from germline, CDR1 is SGHDT and CDR2 is YYEEEE. The chain's CDR3 is CASSFSQGRGRDTQYF. CDR3 DNA sequence: TGTGCCAGCAGCTTCTCACAGGGTCGGGGGAGAGATACGCAGTATTTT. The whole variable domain, remainder taken from reference TRBV5-6 and TRBJ2-3, is DAGVTQSPTHLIKTRGQQVTLRCSPKSGHDTVSWYQQALGQGPQFIFQYYEEEERQRGNFPDRFSGHQFPNYSSELNVNALLLGDSALYLCASSFSQGRGRDTQYFGPGTRLTVL.

This chain links TRBV20-1 with TRBJ2-7; the D is unclear. The CDR3 runs 10 residues. Trimming pared 3 bases from V and 5 bases from J, leaving 5 bases between. Germline loops: CDR1 DFQATT, CDR2 SNEGSKA (reference sequence). The CDR3: CSASGNEQYF. DNA for the CDR3: TGCAGTGCTAGTGGTAACGAGCAGTACTTC.

This clonotype was recorded a few times. The J gene is TRBJ2-3, the V gene TRBV5-1; D remains unclear. CDR1 is SGHRS and CDR2 is YFSETQ in the germline V gene. V was cut by 4 bases and J by 7 bases, with 16 bases left in between. This CDR3 is built from 14 residues. CDR3 nucleotides: TGCGCCAGCAGCCCAGGCCTATACGGGCATACGCAGTATTTT. Translation: CASSPGLYGHTQYF.

V is TRBV20-1 and J is TRBJ1-2; D remains ambiguous. CDR3 length: 12 residues. V was pared by 0 bases and J by 4 bases, with 6 bases between. The germline gives CDR1 DFQATT, CDR2 SNEGSKA (reference sequence). The CDR3 region has the DNA TGCAGTGCTAGAGATAGTAGCTATGGCTACACCTTC. This translates into CSARDSSYGYTF.

J is TRBJ2-7 and V is TRBV20-1; D tentatively reads TRBD1 or TRBD2 (5 bases each). Germline CDR1 and CDR2: DFQATT and SNEGSKA (reference sequence). This CDR3 is built from 13 residues. Trimming pared 0 bases from V and 2 bases from J, leaving 8 bases between. As DNA, the CDR3 is TGCAGTGCTAGAGATCAGGGACCCTACGAGCAGTACTTC. It is translated as CSARDQGPYEQYF.

This clonotype was counted between two and nine times. The chain recombines TRBV5-6 with TRBJ2-2, with D unresolved. Trimming left V 1 base short and J 0 bases short, with 4 bases between. This CDR3 region has 14 residues. CDR1 is SGHDT, CDR2 YYEEEE, per germline. The DNA for the CDR3 is TGTGCCAGCAGCTTGTCCCCGAACACCGGGGAGCTGTTTTTT. It codes for CASSLSPNTGELFF.

The chain uses TRBV10-3 and TRBJ2-5, with 7 bases lining up with TRBD2. Germline V gene sequence: CDR1 ENHRY, CDR2 SYGVKD. J gave up 5 bases and V 6 bases, and 9 bases lay outside the gene matches. The CDR3 is 14 amino acids. This chain's CDR3 is CAISRGRAGETQYF. The CDR3 DNA sequence: TGTGCCATCAGCAGAGGGAGGGCCGGGGAGACCCAGTACTTC.

In this sample, this clonotype turned up a few times. The gene calls are TRBV6-1 and TRBJ2-2; D not certain. The germline V and J ends were trimmed by 8 bases and 0 bases, with 10 bases remaining between them. Germline-derived CDR1 and CDR2 are MNHNS and SASEGT. The CDR3 is 14 residues long. As DNA, the CDR3 is TGTGCCAGCTGGAACGGCGCGAACACCGGGGAGCTGTTTTTT. This encodes CASWNGANTGELFF.

The table lists this clonotype with many counts. Its ends do not fully match the called genes, so a read error is possible. The rearrangement links TRBV5-1 to TRBJ2-3; D is undetermined. This CDR3 comprises 15 residues. The germline CDR1 and CDR2 sequences are SGHRS and YFSETQ. DNA for the CDR3: TGTGCCAGCAGTTTGGTTGGAGCTGGCACAGATACGCAGTATTTT. Translated: CASSLVGAGTDTQYF.

This clonotype was counted many times. The chain couples TRBV20-1 to TRBJ2-3, with TRBD2 matching over 9 bases. The CDR3 has 16 residues. V lost 5 bases, J lost 0 bases, and 9 bases stayed unmatched. Looked up from germline, CDR1 is DFQATT and CDR2 is SNEGSKA (reference sequence). CDR3 amino acids: CSAPWPGLASTDTQYF. Written as DNA, the CDR3 is TGCAGTGCTCCTTGGCCGGGACTAGCTAGCACAGATACGCAGTATTTT.

The V gene is TRBV4-1, the J gene TRBJ1-1, with D possibly TRBD1 on 6 matching bases. CDR3 length: 15 residues. V was shortened by 0 bases and J by 2 bases, with 10 bases between the two germline ends. Germline assignment: CDR1 MGHRA and CDR2 YSYEKL. CDR3 region: CASSQEGTFNTEAFF. CDR3 nucleotide sequence: TGCGCCAGCAGCCAAGAGGGGACATTTAACACTGAAGCTTTCTTT.

There are many counts of this clonotype. This chain connects TRBV5-6 to TRBJ2-1; D might be TRBD2 (5 bases). The V end lost 0 bases, the J end lost 8 bases, and 9 bases lay between the germline ends. This CDR3 is 13 amino acids long. From germline, CDR1 is SGHDT and CDR2 YYEEEE. The DNA of the CDR3 is TGTGCCAGCAGCTTGGTTCGGGGAGATGAGCAGTTCTTC. Translated, it gives CASSLVRGDEQFF.

This clonotype was seen more than once but under ten times. The rearrangement joins TRBV10-2 to TRBJ2-1; 8 positions match TRBD2. The CDR3 runs 15 residues. J gave up 5 bases and V 8 bases, and 11 bases lay outside the gene matches. Germline V CDR1 and CDR2: WSHSY, SAAADI. This CDR3 reads CASAGAGGLNNEQFF. The CDR3 coding sequence is TGCGCCAGCGCAGGGGCGGGGGGACTAAACAATGAGCAGTTCTTC.

The chain links TRBV9 to TRBJ2-7, with a possible D match to TRBD1 (5 bases). V dropped 0 bases and J dropped 5 bases, with 6 bases sitting between them. Germline V gene sequence: CDR1 SGDLS, CDR2 YYNGEE. CDR3 size: 12 residues. The DNA for the CDR3 is TGTGCCAGCAGCGTAGAAGGGGACGAGCAGTACTTC. It codes for CASSVEGDEQYF.

J is TRBJ2-1 and V is TRBV20-1, with 9 nucleotides matching TRBD2. This CDR3 contains 17 residues. The germline gives CDR1 DFQATT, CDR2 SNEGSKA (reference sequence). J gave up 0 bases and V 6 bases, and 12 bases lay outside the gene matches. CDR3 sequence: CSAEGAGGLSSYNEQFF. The CDR3 coding sequence is TGCAGTGCCGAGGGGGCGGGGGGGCTCAGCTCCTACAATGAGCAGTTCTTC.

The count of this clonotype is one. This chain joins TRBV20-1 and TRBJ2-7; D is perhaps TRBD1 or TRBD2 (5 bases each). V was clipped by 7 bases and J by 6 bases, with 16 bases between them. Germline V CDR1 and CDR2: DFQATT, SNEGSKA (reference sequence). This CDR3 is built from 12 residues. CDR3 coding DNA: TGCAGTGGCGCCCCGGGGCTCGGCGAGCAGTACTTC. As protein: CSGAPGLGEQYF.

This clonotype showed up just a few times. The chain joins TRBV6-1 to TRBJ1-2; 10 bases match TRBD1. Per the germline V gene, CDR1 is MNHNS and CDR2 is SASEGT. The V segment lost 6 bases and the J segment 8 bases; nucleotides outside the gene matches: 9. The CDR3 is made up of 14 amino acids. As DNA, the CDR3 is TGTGCCAGCAGACGGACAGGGGGAGAGGAAGGCTACACCTTC. Translation gives CASRRTGGEEGYTF.

The V gene is TRBV3-1, the J gene TRBJ1-6; D call uncertain. Trimming stripped 1 base from V and 10 bases from J, with 14 bases between. Per germline, CDR1 LGHDT and CDR2 YNNKEL (reference sequence). CDR3 size: 15 residues. The CDR3: CASSQGAGLGSPLHF. The CDR3 DNA follows: TGTGCCAGCAGCCAAGGGGCAGGACTTGGGTCACCCCTCCACTTT.

This clonotype was seen only a few times. The V and J genes are TRBV3-1 and TRBJ2-2; no firm D call. The CDR3 covers 14 residues. Germline V gives CDR1 LGHDT, CDR2 YNNKEL (reference sequence). Trimming pared 7 bases from V and 2 bases from J, leaving 11 bases between. CDR3 bases: TGTGCCAGCAATTCCCGATCTAACACCGGGGAGCTGTTTTTT. It translates to CASNSRSNTGELFF.

This clonotype was found a few times. The gene calls are TRBV29-1 and TRBJ2-1; TRBD2 matches 11 bases. The CDR3 sequence is 12 residues long. Per germline, CDR1 SQVTM and CDR2 ANQGSEA. The CDR3 region is CSGTSGYNEQFF. CDR3 nucleotides: TGCAGTGGGACTAGCGGATACAATGAGCAGTTCTTC.

This rearrangement joins TRBV20-1 to TRBJ2-3, with 7 bases matching TRBD2. The CDR3 runs to 16 residues. Germline CDR1 reads DFQATT; CDR2 reads SNEGSKA (reference sequence). Trimming removed 3 bases from V and 3 bases from J; junction bases left unmatched: 12. CDR3 nucleotide sequence: TGCAGTGCTAGTCGTAGGCTAGCGGAGAGTACAGATACGCAGTATTTT. Its translation is CSASRRLAESTDTQYF.

This clonotype was found a few times. V and J are TRBV20-1 and TRBJ2-3; the match to TRBD2 covers 8 bases. Trimming removed 7 bases from V and 6 bases from J; junction bases left unmatched: 9. The CDR3 totals 13 residues. The V gene's germline CDR1 is DFQATT and CDR2 SNEGSKA (reference sequence). The CDR3 DNA follows: TGCAGTGTGTCGGCCGGGGGGGCGGATACGCAGTATTTT. As protein: CSVSAGGADTQYF.

V usage is TRBV7-2 and J usage is TRBJ1-1; possible D gene TRBD1, 6 bases. CDR1 and CDR2 from the germline V gene are SGHTA and FQGNSA. The CDR3 covers 14 residues. V was pared by 8 bases and J by 5 bases, with 18 bases between. The CDR3 DNA is TGTGCCAGCGCGGGAGGAGGGGGACGGACTGAAGCTTTCTTT. Its translation: CASAGGGGRTEAFF.

The rearrangement joins TRBV12-3 or TRBV12-4 to TRBJ2-1; TRBD2 agrees at 15 bases. The CDR3 totals 15 residues. The V segment lost 3 bases and the J segment 9 bases; nucleotides outside the gene matches: 3. In nucleotides, the CDR3 is TGTGCCAGCAGTTTCAGGACTAGCGGGAGGGGTGAGCAGTTCTTC. It encodes CASSFRTSGRGEQFF.

The chain's CDR3 is CATSVRDRGFDEQFF. The DNA for the CDR3 is TGTGCCACCAGCGTCCGGGACAGGGGATTTGATGAGCAGTTCTTC. V usage is TRBV15 and J usage is TRBJ2-1; TRBD1 matches 10 bases. The germline V gene has CDR1 LNHNV and CDR2 YYDKDF (reference sequence). The trim removed 5 bases at V and 8 bases at J, leaving 9 bases unmatched. The CDR3 loop spans 15 amino acids.

The genes are TRBV12-3 or TRBV12-4 and TRBJ1-3, with unresolved D. Trimming removed 5 bases at V and 0 bases at J, with 17 bases between. The CDR3 is made up of 17 amino acids. Here the CDR3 reads CASSPKGGVSSGNTIYF. CDR3 nucleotide sequence: TGTGCCAGCAGTCCCAAGGGCGGCGTAAGCTCTGGAAACACCATATATTTT.

This sequence joins TRBV5-1 and TRBJ2-3; 9 bases fit TRBD2. Germline V gene sequence: CDR1 SGHRS, CDR2 YFSETQ. The CDR3 loop spans 15 amino acids. The ends lost 2 bases at V and 4 bases at J; junction bases unmatched: 5. The CDR3 protein is CASSFEGLAPDTQYF. The CDR3 DNA sequence: TGCGCCAGCAGCTTCGAGGGACTAGCCCCAGATACGCAGTATTTT. Full variable domain (remainder filled in from reference TRBV5-1 and TRBJ2-3): KAGVTQTPRYLIKTRGQQVTLSCSPISGHRSVSWYQQTPGQGLQFLFEYFSETQRNKGNFPGRFSGRQFSNSRSEMNVSTLELGDSALYLCASSFEGLAPDTQYFGPGTRLTVL.